The entry below gives a single T cell receptor beta chain sequence along with its context. As yet, its antigen is unknown. Via the markers CD45RO/CCR7/CD25/CD127/CD95/CD27, stem cell-like memory, regulatory, central memory and naive CD4+ cells were sorted. This sample stems from a study of beta chain features in type 1 diabetes. Germline values: CDR1 MDHEN, CDR2 SYDVKM. This CDR3 contains 13 residues. Trimming pared 3 bases from V and 4 bases from J, leaving 9 bases between. Overall study findings and caveats: Individuals with type 1 diabetes displayed fewer insertions and more deletions at VDJ junctions.

Every bit of the isolated RNA underwent reverse transcription, so sequencing read expressed TCRB transcripts. The protocol was immunoSEQ multiplex PCR, while the TCRdb copy is restricted to in-frame clones and leaves out a portion. Of around 44,000 clones in the sample, over 50% were seen once. The sequenced sample consisted of Tregs from blood. The TCR sequence derives from a woman between 18 and 29 years old in good health. This chain connects TRBV28 to TRBJ1-2, with D perhaps matching TRBD1 (5 bases). CDR3 nucleotides: TGTGCCAGCAGTTTTCAGGGCCCCTATGGCTACACCTTC. The encoded protein is CASSFQGPYGYTF.